Listed here is a single TCR beta chain. Treatment indicated: 15 to 20 received Ad26.COV2.S at low or high dose, single or two shots; about 5 received placebo; per-sample allocation not given. Day 63 after the first vaccine or placebo injection was the time point for sampling. Boston provided a donor who was an adult aged 18-55 years. Here immunoSEQ multiplex PCR was the method, and the copy in TCRdb shows in-frame clones only, minus some. The table lists 330,000 or so clones, roughly 90% of them singletons. The CDR3 has 13 amino acids. CDR1 is PRHDT and CDR2 is FYEKMQ in the germline V gene (reference sequence). V dropped 1 base and J dropped 6 bases, with 10 bases sitting between them. The record originates from a study of Ad26.COV2.S vaccination and SARS-CoV-2 variants. Study summary: Intramuscularly, Ad26.COV2.S was given either once or twice, 56 days apart.

The V gene is TRBV13, the J gene TRBJ2-7; weak D call: TRBD1 (6 bases). The sample was peripheral blood, taken in a trial of Ad26.COV2.S vaccine versus placebo. This TCR was recovered from a person between 18 and 65 years old who received the Ad26.COV2.S COVID-19 vaccine or a placebo. The CDR3 loop is CASSLARGGEQYV. The CDR3 bases are TGTGCCAGCAGCTTAGCGCGAGGGGGCGAGCAGTACGTC.